The entry below describes one T cell receptor beta chain. The sample belongs to a study of shared clonotypes between healthy human individuals. Trimming cost V 5 bases and J 3 bases; bases outside gene matches: 4. The germline V gene has CDR1 SGHTA and CDR2 FQGNSA. The CDR3 is 14 amino acids. Per the original data handling: Filtering of immunoSEQ junctional sequences could not match full-length read filtering. Produced via immunoSEQ multiplex PCR; TCRdb's table is partial and in-frame only. That table is the source of V, J and clone size, and D and trimming were worked out from the DNA. The data contain over 400,000 clones, about 84% of them singletons.

The receptor was isolated from a woman aged 35 to 49 in good health. Some clones in this sample may be carry-over from other donors' samples. V is TRBV7-2 and J is TRBJ1-5; TRBD1 matches 7 bases. The specimen sequenced was PBMCs. CDR3 nucleotides: TGTGCCAGCAGCCAGGGGGGGTTCAATCAGCCCCAGCATTTT. Translating it yields CASSQGGFNQPQHF.